The 4 T cell receptor beta chains in this list originate from one sample, sequenced in a study of high-grade serous ovarian cancer treatment subgroups. Tumor tissue was taken before any definitive surgery or chemotherapy was given. The data were produced by immunoSEQ multiplex PCR, yet TCRdb's version contains in-frame clones alone and is incomplete. The sample includes about 33,000 clones, roughly three quarters seen only once; the top ten take 3% to 3.5%. Sequenced input: tumor tissue. These receptors were collected from a human donor with high-grade serous ovarian cancer.

The J gene is TRBJ2-1, the V gene TRBV7-2, with TRBD2 matching 9 bases. This CDR3 is built from 15 residues. Per germline, CDR1 SGHTA and CDR2 FQGNSA. V lost 6 bases and J lost 9; bases outside the gene matches: 12. Here the CDR3 DNA reads TGTGCCAGCAGTTCTCAAGCGGGAGGCGGCAGTGAGCAGTTCTTC. Amino acid sequence: CASSSQAGGGSEQFF.

The rearrangement links TRBV4-2 to TRBJ2-1; D is undetermined. Germline CDR1 and CDR2: LGHNA and YNFKEQ. CDR3 length: 14 amino acids. V lost 1 base, J lost 7 bases, and 11 bases lay in between. The CDR3 here is CASSQALVRNEQFF. The CDR3, as DNA: TGTGCCAGCAGCCAAGCCCTAGTCCGAAATGAGCAGTTCTTC.

The V and J genes are TRBV13 and TRBJ2-4, with TRBD1 identical over 9 bases. The CDR3 has 16 amino acids. The trim removed 5 bases at V and 0 bases at J, leaving 5 bases unmatched. The V gene's germline CDR1 is PRHDT and CDR2 FYEKMQ (reference sequence). CDR3 in amino acids: CASSPGQGLAKNIQYF. Here the CDR3 DNA reads TGTGCCAGCAGCCCCGGACAGGGGCTAGCCAAAAACATTCAGTACTTC.

The V call is TRBV9, the J call TRBJ2-2, with a weak D call TRBD1 (5 bases). V lost 5 bases to trimming and J lost 7 bases, with 12 bases between them. The CDR3 has 13 amino acids. CDR1 and CDR2 (germline): SGDLS, YYNGEE. The CDR3 reads CASRRQGNGELFF. CDR3 bases: TGTGCCAGCAGGCGGCAGGGCAACGGGGAGCTGTTTTTT.